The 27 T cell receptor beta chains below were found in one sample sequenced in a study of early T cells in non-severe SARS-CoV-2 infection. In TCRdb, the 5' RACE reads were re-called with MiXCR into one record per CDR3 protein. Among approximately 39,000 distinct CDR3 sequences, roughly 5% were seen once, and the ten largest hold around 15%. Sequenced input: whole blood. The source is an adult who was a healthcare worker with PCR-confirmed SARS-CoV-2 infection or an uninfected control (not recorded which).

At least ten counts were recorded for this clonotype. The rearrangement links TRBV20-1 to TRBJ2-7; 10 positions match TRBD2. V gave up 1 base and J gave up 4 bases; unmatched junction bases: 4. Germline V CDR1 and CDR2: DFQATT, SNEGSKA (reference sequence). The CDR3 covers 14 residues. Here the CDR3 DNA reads TGCAGTGCTAGAGCGTCTAGCGGGGGATACGAGCAGTACTTC. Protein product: CSARASSGGYEQYF.

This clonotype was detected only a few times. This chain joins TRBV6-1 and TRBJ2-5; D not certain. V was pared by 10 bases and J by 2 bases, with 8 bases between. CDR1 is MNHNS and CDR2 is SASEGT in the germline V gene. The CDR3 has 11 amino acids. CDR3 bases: TGTGCCACCTATGGACAAGAGACCCAGTACTTC. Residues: CATYGQETQYF.

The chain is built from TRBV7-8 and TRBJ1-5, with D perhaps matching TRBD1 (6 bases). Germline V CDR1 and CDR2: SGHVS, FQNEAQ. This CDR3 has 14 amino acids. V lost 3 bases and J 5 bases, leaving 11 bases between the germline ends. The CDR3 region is CASSLGDIYQPQHF. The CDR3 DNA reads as TGTGCCAGCAGCTTGGGGGACATCTATCAGCCCCAGCATTTT.

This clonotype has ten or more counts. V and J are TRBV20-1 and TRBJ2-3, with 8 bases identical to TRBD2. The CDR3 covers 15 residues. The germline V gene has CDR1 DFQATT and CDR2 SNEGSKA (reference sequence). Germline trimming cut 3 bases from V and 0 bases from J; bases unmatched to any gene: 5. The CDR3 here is CSARELAVSTDTQYF. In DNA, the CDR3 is TGCAGTGCTAGGGAACTAGCGGTTAGCACAGATACGCAGTATTTT.

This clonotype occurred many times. The CDR3 sequence: CASMRGGERGPSEQYF. CDR3 sequence (DNA): TGTGCCAGTATGCGGGGGGGCGAAAGGGGCCCCTCCGAGCAGTACTTC. The chain joins TRBV19 to TRBJ2-7; TRBD2 matches 9 bases. The junction had 16 bases not matched to a gene; V was cut back by 7 bases and J by 6 bases. The CDR3 loop spans 16 amino acids. The germline CDR1 and CDR2 sequences are LNHDA and SQIVND (reference sequence).

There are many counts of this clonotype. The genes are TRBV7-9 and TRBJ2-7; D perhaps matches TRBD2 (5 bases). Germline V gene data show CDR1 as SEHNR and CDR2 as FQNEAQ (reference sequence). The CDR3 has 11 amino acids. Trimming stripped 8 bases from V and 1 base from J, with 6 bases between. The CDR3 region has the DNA TGTGCCAGCGAGGGATCCTACGAGCAGTACTTC. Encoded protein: CASEGSYEQYF.

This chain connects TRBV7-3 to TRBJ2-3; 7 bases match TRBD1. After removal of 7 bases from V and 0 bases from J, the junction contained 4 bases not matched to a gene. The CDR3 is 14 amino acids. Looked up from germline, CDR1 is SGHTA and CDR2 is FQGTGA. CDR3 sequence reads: CASKTGASTDTQYF. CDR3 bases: TGTGCCAGCAAAACAGGGGCTAGCACAGATACGCAGTATTTT.

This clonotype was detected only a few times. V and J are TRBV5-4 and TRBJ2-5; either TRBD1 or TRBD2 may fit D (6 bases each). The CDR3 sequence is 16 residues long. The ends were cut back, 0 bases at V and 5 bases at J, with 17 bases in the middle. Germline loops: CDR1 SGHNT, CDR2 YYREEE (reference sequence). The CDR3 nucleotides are TGTGCCAGCAGCTTGGCCACGAACGGGGGCGAGGAGACCCAGTACTTC. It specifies CASSLATNGGEETQYF.

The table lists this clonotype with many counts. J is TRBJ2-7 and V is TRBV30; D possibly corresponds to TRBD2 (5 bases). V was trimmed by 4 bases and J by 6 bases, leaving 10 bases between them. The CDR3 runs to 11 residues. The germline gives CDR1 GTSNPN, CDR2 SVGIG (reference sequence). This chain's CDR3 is CAWTIGGEQYF. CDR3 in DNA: TGTGCCTGGACCATAGGAGGCGAGCAGTACTTC.

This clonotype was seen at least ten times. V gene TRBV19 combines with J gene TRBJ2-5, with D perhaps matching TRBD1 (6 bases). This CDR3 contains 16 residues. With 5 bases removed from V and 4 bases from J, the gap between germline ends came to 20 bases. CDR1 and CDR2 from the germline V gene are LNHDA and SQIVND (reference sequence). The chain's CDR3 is CASSSYSTGLGETQYF. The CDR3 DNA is TGTGCCAGTAGTTCCTACTCGACAGGCCTGGGAGAGACCCAGTACTTC. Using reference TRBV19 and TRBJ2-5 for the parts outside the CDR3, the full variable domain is DGGITQSPKYLFRKEGQNVTLSCEQNLNHDAMYWYRQDPGQGLRLIYYSQIVNDFQKGDIAEGYSVSREKKESFPLTVTSAQKNPTAFYLCASSSYSTGLGETQYFGPGTRLLVL.

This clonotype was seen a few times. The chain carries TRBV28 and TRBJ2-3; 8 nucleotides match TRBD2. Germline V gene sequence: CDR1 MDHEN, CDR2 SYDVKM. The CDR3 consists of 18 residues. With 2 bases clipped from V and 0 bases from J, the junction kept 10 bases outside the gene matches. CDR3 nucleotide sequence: TGTGCCAGCAGTTTAAGCGGGGGACTGGGAAGTAGCACAGATACGCAGTATTTT. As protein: CASSLSGGLGSSTDTQYF.

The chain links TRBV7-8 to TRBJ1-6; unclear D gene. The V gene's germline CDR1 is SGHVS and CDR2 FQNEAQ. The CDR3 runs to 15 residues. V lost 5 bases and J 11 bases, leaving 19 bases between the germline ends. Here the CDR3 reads CASSPSETSGPPLHF. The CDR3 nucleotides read TGTGCCAGCAGCCCAAGTGAGACATCAGGTCCACCCCTCCACTTT.

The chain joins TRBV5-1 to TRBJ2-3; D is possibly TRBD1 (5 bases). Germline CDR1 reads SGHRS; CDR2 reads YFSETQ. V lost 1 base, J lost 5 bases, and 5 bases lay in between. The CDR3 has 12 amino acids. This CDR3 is CASSLQGDTQYF. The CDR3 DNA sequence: TGCGCCAGCAGCTTGCAGGGAGATACGCAGTATTTT.

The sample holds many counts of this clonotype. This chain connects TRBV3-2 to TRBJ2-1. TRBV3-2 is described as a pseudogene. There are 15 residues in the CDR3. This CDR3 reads CASSQDFALANEQFF. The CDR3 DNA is TGTGCCAGCAGCCAAGATTTTGCGCTTGCCAATGAGCAGTTCTTC.

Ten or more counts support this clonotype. In nucleotides, the CDR3 is TGTGCCAGCAGCTTAGGGACAGATACGCAGTATTTT. As protein: CASSLGTDTQYF. The chain employs TRBV7-9 and TRBJ2-3; no firm D call. CDR3 length: 12 residues. V shed 1 base and J shed 3 bases, with 2 bases lying between them. Germline assignment: CDR1 SEHNR and CDR2 FQNEAQ (reference sequence). Using reference TRBV7-9 and TRBJ2-3 for the parts outside the CDR3, the full variable domain is DTGVSQNPRHKITKRGQNVTFRCDPISEHNRLYWYRQTLGQGPEFLTYFQNEAQLEKSRLLSDRFSAERPKGSFSTLEIQRTEQGDSAMYLCASSLGTDTQYFGPGTRLTVL.

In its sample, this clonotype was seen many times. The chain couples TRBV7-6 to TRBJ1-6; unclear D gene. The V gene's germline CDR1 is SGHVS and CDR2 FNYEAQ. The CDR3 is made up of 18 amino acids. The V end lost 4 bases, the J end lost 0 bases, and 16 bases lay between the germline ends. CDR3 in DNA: TGTGCCAGCAGCTCCAGAAGTGTGCAGAGCTCCTATAATTCACCCCTCCACTTT. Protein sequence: CASSSRSVQSSYNSPLHF.

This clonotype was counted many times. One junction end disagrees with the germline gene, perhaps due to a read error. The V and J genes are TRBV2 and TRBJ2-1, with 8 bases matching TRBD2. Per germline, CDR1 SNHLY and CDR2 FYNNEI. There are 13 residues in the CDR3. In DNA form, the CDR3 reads TGCGCCGGCATGCGGGGGGTCTACAATGAGCAGTTCTTC. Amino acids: CAGMRGVYNEQFF.

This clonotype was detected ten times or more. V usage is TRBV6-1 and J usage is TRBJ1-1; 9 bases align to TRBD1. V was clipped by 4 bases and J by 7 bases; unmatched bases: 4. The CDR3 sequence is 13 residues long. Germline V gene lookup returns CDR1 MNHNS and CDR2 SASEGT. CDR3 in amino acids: CASSGTGEGEAFF. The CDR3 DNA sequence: TGTGCCAGCAGTGGGACAGGGGAAGGTGAAGCTTTCTTT.

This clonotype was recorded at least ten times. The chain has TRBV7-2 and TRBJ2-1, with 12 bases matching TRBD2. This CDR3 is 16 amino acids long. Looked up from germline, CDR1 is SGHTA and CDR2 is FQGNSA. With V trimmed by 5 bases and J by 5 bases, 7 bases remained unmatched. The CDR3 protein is CASSLRGLAGHNEQFF. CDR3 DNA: TGTGCCAGCAGCCTTCGGGGACTAGCGGGTCACAATGAGCAGTTCTTC.

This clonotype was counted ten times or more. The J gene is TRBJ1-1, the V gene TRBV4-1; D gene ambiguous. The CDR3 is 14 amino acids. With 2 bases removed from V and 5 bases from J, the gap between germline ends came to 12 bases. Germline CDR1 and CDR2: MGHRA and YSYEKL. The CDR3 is CASSQTTYRTEAFF. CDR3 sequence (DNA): TGCGCCAGCAGCCAAACGACCTACCGAACTGAAGCTTTCTTT.

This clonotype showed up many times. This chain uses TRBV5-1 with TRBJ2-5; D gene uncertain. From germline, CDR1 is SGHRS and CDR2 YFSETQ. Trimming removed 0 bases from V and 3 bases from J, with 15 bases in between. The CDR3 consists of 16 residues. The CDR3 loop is CASSLAIGVSEETQYF. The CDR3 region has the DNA TGCGCCAGCAGCTTGGCCATTGGAGTCTCGGAAGAGACCCAGTACTTC.

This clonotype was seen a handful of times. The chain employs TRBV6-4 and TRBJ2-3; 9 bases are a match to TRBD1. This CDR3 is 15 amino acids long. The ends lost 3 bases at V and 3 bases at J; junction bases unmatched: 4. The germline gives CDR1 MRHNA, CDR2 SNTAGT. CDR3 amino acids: CASSEGTGLTDTQYF. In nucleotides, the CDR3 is TGTGCCAGCAGTGAAGGGACAGGGCTAACAGATACGCAGTATTTT.

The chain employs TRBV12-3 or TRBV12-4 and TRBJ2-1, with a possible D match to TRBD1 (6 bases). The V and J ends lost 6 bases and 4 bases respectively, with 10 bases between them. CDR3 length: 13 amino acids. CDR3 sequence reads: CASSSGTYNEQFF. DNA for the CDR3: TGTGCCAGCAGCTCAGGGACATACAATGAGCAGTTCTTC.

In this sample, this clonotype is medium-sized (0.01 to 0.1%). The CDR3 sequence is CASIWGVAGANVLTF. In nucleotides, the CDR3 is TGTGCCAGTATCTGGGGGGTCGCCGGGGCCAACGTCCTGACTTTC. The chain uses TRBV6-1 and TRBJ2-6; tentative D call: TRBD2 (6 bases). This CDR3 has 15 amino acids. V lost 9 bases to trimming and J lost 4 bases, with 16 bases between them. Germline V gene sequence: CDR1 MNHNS, CDR2 SASEGT.

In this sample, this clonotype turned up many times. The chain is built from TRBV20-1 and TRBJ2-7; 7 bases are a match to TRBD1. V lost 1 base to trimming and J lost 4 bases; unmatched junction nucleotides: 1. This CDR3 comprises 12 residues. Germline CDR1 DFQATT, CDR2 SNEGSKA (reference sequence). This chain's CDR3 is CSARGGQYEQYF. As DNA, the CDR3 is TGCAGTGCTAGAGGGGGACAGTACGAGCAGTACTTC.

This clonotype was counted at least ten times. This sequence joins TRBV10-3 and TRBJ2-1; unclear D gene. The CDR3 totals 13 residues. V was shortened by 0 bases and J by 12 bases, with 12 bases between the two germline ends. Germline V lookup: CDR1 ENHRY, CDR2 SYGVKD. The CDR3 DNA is TGTGCCATCAGTGAGTCTTCTTCCAAGGGGCAGTTCTTC. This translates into CAISESSSKGQFF.

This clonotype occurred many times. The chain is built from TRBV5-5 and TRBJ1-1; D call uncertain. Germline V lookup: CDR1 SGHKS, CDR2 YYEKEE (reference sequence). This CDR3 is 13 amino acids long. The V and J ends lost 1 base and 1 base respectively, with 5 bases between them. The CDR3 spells CASSLIENTEAFF. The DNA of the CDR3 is TGTGCCAGCAGCTTGATAGAGAACACTGAAGCTTTCTTT.